This T cell receptor beta chain was recorded in a study of blood T cells in healthy people across ages. Through a sample-barcoded 5' primer and a J-beta primer mix, a second PCR was run for roughly 6 to 11 cycles. Every molecule of cDNA carried a tag from a template-switch adaptor with 12 random nucleotides. TCRdb called the 5' RACE reads again in MiXCR, with one record for every CDR3 protein. The sample lists fewer than 900,000 distinct CDR3 sequences; under 40% were seen once. The ends were cut back, 0 bases at V and 5 bases at J, with 16 bases in the middle. Germline V gives CDR1 MGHRA, CDR2 YSYEKL. The CDR3 consists of 16 residues. The donors, healthy Caucasians from Russia, were aged roughly 6 to 90. Only a few counts were recorded for this clonotype.

The TCR was taken from a man aged 18 to 30 in good health. The specimen was blood. This chain uses TRBV4-1 with TRBJ1-2; no clear D. CDR3 region: CASSQDTGPARYGYTF. The CDR3 DNA follows: TGCGCCAGCAGCCAAGATACTGGGCCCGCGAGGTATGGCTACACCTTC.